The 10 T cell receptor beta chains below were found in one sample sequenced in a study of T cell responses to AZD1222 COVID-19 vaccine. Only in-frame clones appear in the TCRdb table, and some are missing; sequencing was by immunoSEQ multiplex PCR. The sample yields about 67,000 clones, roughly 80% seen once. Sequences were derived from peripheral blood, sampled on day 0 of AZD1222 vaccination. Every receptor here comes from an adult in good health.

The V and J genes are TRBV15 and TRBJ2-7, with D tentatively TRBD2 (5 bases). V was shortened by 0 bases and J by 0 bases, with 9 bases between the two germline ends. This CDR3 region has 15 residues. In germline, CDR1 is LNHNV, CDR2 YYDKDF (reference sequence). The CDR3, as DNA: TGTGCCACCAGCAGAGATGAGGGCAGCTCCTACGAGCAGTACTTC. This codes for CATSRDEGSSYEQYF.

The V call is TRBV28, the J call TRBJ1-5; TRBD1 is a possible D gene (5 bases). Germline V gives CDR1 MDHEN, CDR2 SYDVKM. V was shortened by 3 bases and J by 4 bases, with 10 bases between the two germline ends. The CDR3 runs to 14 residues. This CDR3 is CASSLWGQNQPQHF. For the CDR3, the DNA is TGTGCCAGCAGTTTGTGGGGCCAGAATCAGCCCCAGCATTTT. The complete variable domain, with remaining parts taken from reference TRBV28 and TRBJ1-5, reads DVKVTQSSRYLVKRTGEKVFLECVQDMDHENMFWYRQDPGLGLRLIYFSYDVKMKEKGDIPEGYSVSREKKERFSLILESASTNQTSMYLCASSLWGQNQPQHFGDGTRLSIL.

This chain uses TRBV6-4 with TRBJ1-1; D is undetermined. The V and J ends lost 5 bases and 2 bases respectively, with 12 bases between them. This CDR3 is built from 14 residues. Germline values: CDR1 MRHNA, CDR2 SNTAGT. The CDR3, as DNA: TGTGCCAGCAGTCCAAGCGGCTCTAACACTGAAGCTTTCTTT. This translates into CASSPSGSNTEAFF.

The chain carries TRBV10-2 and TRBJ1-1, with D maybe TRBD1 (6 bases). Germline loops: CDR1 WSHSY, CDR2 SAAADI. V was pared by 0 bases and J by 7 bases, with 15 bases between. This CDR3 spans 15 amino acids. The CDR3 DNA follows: TGCGCCAGCAGTGAGTCGCGTAGACAGGCCGGTGAAGCTTTCTTT. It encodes CASSESRRQAGEAFF.

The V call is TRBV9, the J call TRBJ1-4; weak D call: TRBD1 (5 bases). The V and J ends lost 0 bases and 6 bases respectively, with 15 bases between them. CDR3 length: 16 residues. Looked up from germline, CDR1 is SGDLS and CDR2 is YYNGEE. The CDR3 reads CASSVGGGERYEKLFF. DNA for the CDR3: TGTGCCAGCAGCGTAGGGGGCGGAGAGAGATATGAAAAACTGTTTTTT.

CDR3 in amino acids: CASSKKVRGRDTGELFF. The CDR3 nucleotides are TGTGCCAGCAGCAAGAAGGTCAGGGGTCGGGACACCGGGGAGCTGTTTTTT. The chain is built from TRBV21-1 and TRBJ2-2; the DNA was not compared with TRBD1, the D call given in the table. TRBV21-1 corresponds to a pseudogene. The CDR3 length is 17 residues.

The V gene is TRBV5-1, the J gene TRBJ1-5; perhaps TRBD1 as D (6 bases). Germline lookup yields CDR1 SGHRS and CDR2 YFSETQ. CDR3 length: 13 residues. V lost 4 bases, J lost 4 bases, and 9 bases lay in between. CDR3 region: CASSAGENQPQHF. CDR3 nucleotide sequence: TGCGCCAGCAGCGCAGGGGAAAATCAGCCCCAGCATTTT.

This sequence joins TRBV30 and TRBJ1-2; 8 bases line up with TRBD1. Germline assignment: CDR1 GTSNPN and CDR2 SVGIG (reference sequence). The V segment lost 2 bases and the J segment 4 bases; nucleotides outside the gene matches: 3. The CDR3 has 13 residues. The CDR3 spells CAWSLGQGYGYTF. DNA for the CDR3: TGTGCCTGGAGTCTCGGACAGGGCTATGGCTACACCTTC.

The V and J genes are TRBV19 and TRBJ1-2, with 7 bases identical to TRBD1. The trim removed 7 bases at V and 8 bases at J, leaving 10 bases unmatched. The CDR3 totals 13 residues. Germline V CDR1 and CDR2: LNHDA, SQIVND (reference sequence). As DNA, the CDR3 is TGTGCCAGTACCTCCGGGAGGGGGCAAGGCTACACCTTC. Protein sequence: CASTSGRGQGYTF.

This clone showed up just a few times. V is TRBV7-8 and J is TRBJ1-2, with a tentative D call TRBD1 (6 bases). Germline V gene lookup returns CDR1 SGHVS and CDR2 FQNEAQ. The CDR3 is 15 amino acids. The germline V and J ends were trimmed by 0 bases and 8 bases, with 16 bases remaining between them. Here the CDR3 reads CASSLADRSGGGYTF. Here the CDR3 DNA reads TGTGCCAGCAGCTTAGCCGACAGGTCTGGTGGAGGCTACACCTTC.